This T cell receptor (beta chain) was documented in a study of cytomegalovirus exposure and HLA in healthy donors (dated by TCRdb to between 2016 and 2019). Looking at the study overall: An earlier analysis of 587 of the donors reported 250 to 350 Gb of sequence data and some 110 million unique TCR beta sequences obtained from about 170 million T cells. Roughly 320 gigabases of sequencing data and around 85 million unique TCR sequences made up an early release that covered 500 to 700 HLA-typed donors. Among the roughly 390 genotyped donors, 75% to 90% belonged to the genetic ancestry cluster associated with self-reported Caucasian donors. The study was designed to test whether signatures of past pathogen exposure could be identified by cataloging public T cell receptors. The study used immunosequencing to profile the T cell repertoires of some 600 subjects and linked those repertoires to cytomegalovirus serostatus. Along with the approximately 670-subject first cohort, a separate validation cohort of over a hundred different subjects was used. To predict cytomegalovirus infection status, the study brought together high-throughput TCR immunosequencing, statistical association of individual TCRs with disease status, and machine learning. A later analysis re-examined previously published TCR beta repertoires from 600 to 700 donors and added high-resolution HLA genotyping to investigate patterns of TCR occurrence. The later analysis used no new phenotypic data to find candidate immune exposures, relying instead on TCR beta sequences and their occurrence across donors. To decide whether each TCR beta V gene segment behaved as functional or pseudogenic, an earlier analysis of some 580 of the donors relied on high-throughput TCR beta sequencing. Donor age, sex, ethnicity and CMV serostatus were compiled alongside the repertoire data. A later genetic analysis took genome-wide SNP genotypes for about three fifths of the roughly 700 donors and used that subset as a discovery cohort. All discovery cohort repertoires had been generated using a single sequencing platform. Class I and class II HLA loci were covered by the typing at four-digit resolution. The number of typed donors differed by locus: about 620-640 for A, B, C, DRB1 and DQB1; roughly 510 for DQA1; 606 for DPA1; and some 450 for DPB1. A handful of DR-DQ haplotypes were treated as single units for association and clustering because of strong linkage in the cohort. On average, roughly 250,000 unique TCR beta nucleotide sequences were sequenced per donor among a few hundred genotyped donors of the cohort, with about 17% of those sequences being non-productive.

The CDR3 sequence holds 14 residues, the cysteine and phenylalanine included. Only the CDR3 region is kept as DNA, spanning 42 bases read in frame from base 1. From the germline V gene, CDR1 is SGHRS and CDR2 is YFSETQ. The junction shows trimming of 0 bases on V and 6 bases on J, plus 10 bases between the germline ends. Beyond this particular receptor, the publication reports: A few of the identified cytomegalovirus-associated TCR beta chains were confirmed in vitro to be specific for cytomegalovirus antigens. Cytomegalovirus status was reported to be diagnosed by the classifier with high specificity and sensitivity in both the original and validation cohorts. Strong co-occurrence of HLA alleles, especially DR and DQ, made assigning TCR associations to individual alleles difficult. Because HLA typing was unavailable for some donors at each locus, only the typed subset was used in association tests. Roughly uniform sequencing depth across donors was assumed in presence/absence analyses, although this assumption may not hold. A later genetic analysis reported fewer N-insertions in productive TCRs among donors in an Asian-associated ancestry cluster than the roughly 700-donor mean. A total of 164 TCR beta chains were listed by the study as associated with cytomegalovirus. A later genetic analysis associated a missense DCLRE1C variant with V-gene and J-gene trimming of TCR beta chains, and an independent cohort replicated the association. Most CMV-associated TCR beta chains appeared to be HLA-restricted in a later analysis, and the HLA associations seemed to be driven largely by CMV exposure. A group of highly shared sequence variants was considered likely to be a technical artifact of the sequencing pipeline. An earlier analysis of roughly 570 of the donors showed that most TCR beta V segments appeared in productive rearrangements either about 87% or about 30% of the time, which broadly matched IMGT annotations. In a later analysis, TCR association rates were found to vary across HLA loci, with the most associated TCRs seen for DRB1 alleles and the fewest for HLA-C alleles. This cohort had only TCR beta chains sequenced, and the lack of alpha or paired-chain data limited which features could be detected. The authors suggested that the approach could potentially be extended to other disease states and immunological phenotypes. Linkage disequilibrium might explain the correlated functional status among segregating V segments, but an unknown experimental factor could not be excluded. In a later analysis, several top co-occurrence clusters were reported to appear linked to parvovirus B19, influenza, CMV and Epstein-Barr virus. At a false discovery rate of 0.05, a later analysis linked 15,000 to 20,000 TCR beta sequences to specific HLA alleles. A further reported finding was that TCR beta sequences accurately predicted the HLA-A and HLA-B alleles for most subjects in the first cohort. In a later analysis, HLA-associated TCR beta chains were found to be more clonally expanded and to have lower generation probabilities than equally common non-associated chains. While some public TCRs were present in many individuals, most TCR sequences turned up only very rarely across donors. Over 15 rarely observed V segments, including chromosome 9 orphons, were excluded from the earlier analysis of about 610 of the donors because counts were too low. Some IMGT-functional V segments, including TRBV6-2 and TRBV6-3, could not be distinguished by the 87-base-pair reads and were therefore excluded. The only immune exposure information available for the cohort was CMV serostatus.

About this clone itself: The antigen this receptor binds is unknown.

Libraries were prepared through the immunoSEQ multiplex PCR assay. A mixture of 60 forward primers for TCR Vbeta segments and 13 reverse primers for TCR Jbeta segments was used in the multiplex PCR. The CDR3 region of rearranged TCR beta genes was amplified from genomic DNA by a multiplex PCR assay. The Illumina HiSeq System was used to sequence the amplified TCR beta libraries as 87-base-pair reads. Concerning the study's data processing: A later analysis counted about 82 million unique TCR beta chains across the 666 repertoires, and 10 million to 11 million of these chains were shared by at least two donors. To remove PCR and sequencing errors, raw reads were error-corrected and collapsed into unique sequences using a nearest-neighbor algorithm that merged closely related sequences. Alignment of CDR3 sequences to IMGT reference sequences was used to assign V, D and J gene segments. Each retained sequence needed at least a six-nucleotide match to both a V gene segment and a J gene segment. A rearrangement was called productive if the CDR3 had no stop codons and remained in frame with V and J, and every other rearrangement was called non-productive. CDR3 was defined by IMGT convention, running from the second conserved V-encoded cysteine to the conserved J-encoded phenylalanine. The earlier analysis of approximately 500 of the donors excluded sequences that lacked an unambiguous match to a single V gene segment. In an earlier analysis of about 590 of the donors, a V segment was called functional when productive rearrangements were above 56.7%, and segregating when the standard deviation between donors exceeded 5%. A statistical classification framework was built for diagnosing cytomegalovirus status from the catalog of TCR beta chain sequences. In a later analysis, V and J genes were assigned by comparing TCR nucleotide sequences against IMGT/GENE-DB human TR gene sequences. A later analysis assigned CDR3 sequences and most-parsimonious VDJ recombination scenarios with the TCRdist pipeline. In a later analysis, every TCR beta chain was defined by the combination of its CDR3 amino acid sequence and its V-gene family, and reads without a unique V-gene family were dropped. As a way to deal with suspected cross-contamination and a sequencing artifact, a later analysis dropped 450 to 700 nucleotide sequences that were highly shared and had low generation probability. In a later analysis, a clonal expansion index was calculated for each public chain from normalized within-repertoire ranks of inferred template counts. In a later analysis, generation probabilities were computed using a VDJ recombination model fitted to out-of-frame rearrangements, and the results were checked against IGoR. In a later analysis, hypergeometric tests were used to score TCR-TCR, TCR-HLA and TCR-CMV co-occurrence, with a repertoire-size bias correction applied to TCR pairs. To estimate false discovery rates, a later analysis permuted the HLA or CMV assignments 20 times. In a later analysis, co-occurring TCRs were grouped using DBSCAN, and TCRdist sequence similarity was added for clustering within HLA-allele-positive subsets. For co-occurrence clustering, repertoires with fewer than 30,000 or more than 120,000 public chains were excluded, along with about five repertoires with anomalous nucleotide sharing. The table comes from immuneACCESS by way of TCRdb, which keeps in-frame sequences with V and J called. Part of the clones is missing from these tables; in studies checked, under half for an unresolved V gene and the rest for unknown reasons. Clone size and the V and J calls come from that table; the DNA yielded D and trimming. Per the sample table, the count is around 140,000 clones. Clones ranked in the top ten supply around 0.96% of the sample.

The cohort was made up of 650 to 700 healthy bone marrow donors. All cohort members were sampled while nominally healthy, although unrecorded immune exposures were likely present. The donor tested CMV seronegative and was one of the 352 seronegative cohort members. Each donor provided a peripheral blood sample, and peripheral blood mononuclear cells were used for TCR beta sequencing. The Qiagen DNeasy Blood Extraction Kit was used to extract genomic DNA from the blood cell samples. The sequence links TRBV5-1 to TRBJ1-5, and possibly TRBD1, on 5 matching bases. The source material was PBMCs. The receptor's source is a male donor in good health and CMV-seronegative. In nucleotides, the sequence is TGCGCCAGCAGCTTGGAGGGGTTTGGTCAGCCCCAGCATTTT. It encodes CASSLEGFGQPQHF.